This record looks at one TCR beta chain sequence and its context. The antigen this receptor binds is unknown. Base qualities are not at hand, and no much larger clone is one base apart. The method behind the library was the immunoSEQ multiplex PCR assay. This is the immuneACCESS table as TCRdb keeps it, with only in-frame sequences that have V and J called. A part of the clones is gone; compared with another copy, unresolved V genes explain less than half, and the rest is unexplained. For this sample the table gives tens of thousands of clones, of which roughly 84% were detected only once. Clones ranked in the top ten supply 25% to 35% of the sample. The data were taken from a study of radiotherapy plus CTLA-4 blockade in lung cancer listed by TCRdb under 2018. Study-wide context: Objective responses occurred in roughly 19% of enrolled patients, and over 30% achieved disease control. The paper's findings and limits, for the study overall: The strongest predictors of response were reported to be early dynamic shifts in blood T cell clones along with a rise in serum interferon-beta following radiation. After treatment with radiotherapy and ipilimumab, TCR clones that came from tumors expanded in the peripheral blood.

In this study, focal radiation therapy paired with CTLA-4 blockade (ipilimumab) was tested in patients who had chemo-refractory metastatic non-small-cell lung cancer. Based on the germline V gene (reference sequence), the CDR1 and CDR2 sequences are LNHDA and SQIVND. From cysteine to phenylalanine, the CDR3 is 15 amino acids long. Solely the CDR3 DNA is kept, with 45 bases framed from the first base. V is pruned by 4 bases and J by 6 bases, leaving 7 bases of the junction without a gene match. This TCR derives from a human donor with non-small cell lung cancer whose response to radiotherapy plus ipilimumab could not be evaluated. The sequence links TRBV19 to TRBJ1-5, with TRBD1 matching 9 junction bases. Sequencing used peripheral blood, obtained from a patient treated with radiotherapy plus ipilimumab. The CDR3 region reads CASSTPGTGFQPQHF. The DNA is TGTGCCAGTAGTACCCCCGGGACAGGGTTTCAGCCCCAGCATTTT.